The 27 T cell receptor beta chains reported below all come from one sample, sequenced in a study of cytomegalovirus exposure and HLA in healthy donors listed by TCRdb under 2017. Library prep was done by the immunoSEQ multiplex PCR assay. The multiplex PCR relied on a mix of 60 forward primers for TCR Vbeta segments and 13 reverse primers for TCR Jbeta segments. What TCRdb holds here is the immuneACCESS table cut down to in-frame rearrangements. Part of the clones is not present; checked against another copy, under half of the missing clones reflect an unresolved V gene, and the others are unexplained. The sample table contains 100,000 to 150,000 clones; only one count was recorded for about 85% of them. Around 1.7% of the sample belongs to the ten largest clones. Specimen: PBMCs. The receptors were sampled from a boy between 10 and 17 years old in good health and CMV-seronegative.

The chain recombines TRBV29-1 with TRBJ1-1, with D possibly being TRBD1 (5 bases). Trimming shortened V by 4 bases and J by 4 bases, and 13 bases separated the two germline ends. Germline V gene data show CDR1 as SQVTM and CDR2 as ANQGSEA. This CDR3 comprises 13 residues. The CDR3 DNA sequence: TGCAGCGTTGTCCGGAGGGGCGGCACTGAAGCTTTCTTT. Protein sequence: CSVVRRGGTEAFF.

The rearrangement uses TRBV15 and TRBJ2-7, with 7 nucleotides matching TRBD1. In germline, CDR1 is LNHNV, CDR2 YYDKDF (reference sequence). CDR3 length: 14 amino acids. V dropped 3 bases and J dropped 5; count of bases not matched to a gene: 7. CDR3 loop: CATSRTGYMNEQYF. CDR3 DNA sequence: TGTGCCACCAGCAGGACAGGGTATATGAACGAGCAGTACTTC. The variable domain in full, with the rest retrieved from reference TRBV15 and TRBJ2-7, is DAMVIQNPRYQVTQFGKPVTLSCSQTLNHNVMYWYQQKSSQAPKLLFHYYDKDFNNEADTPDNFQSRRPNTSFCFLDIRSPGLGDTAMYLCATSRTGYMNEQYFGPGTRLTVT.

Only one count was recorded for this clone. The genes are TRBV5-1 and TRBJ2-5, with D maybe TRBD1 (5 bases). The CDR3 is 16 residues long. CDR1 and CDR2 from the germline V gene are SGHRS and YFSETQ. Trimming took 4 bases from V and 1 from J, leaving 17 bases between them. The CDR3 spells CASSSQGRTTQETQYF. CDR3 DNA sequence: TGCGCCAGCAGCAGCCAGGGCCGGACGACCCAAGAGACCCAGTACTTC.

This chain uses TRBV2 with TRBJ2-5, with 15 nucleotides matching TRBD2. Germline-derived CDR1 and CDR2 are SNHLY and FYNNEI. CDR3 size: 17 residues. V lost 6 bases and J lost 5; bases outside the gene matches: 10. CDR3 nucleotide sequence: TGTGCCAGCAGCGGCCGGGGACTAGCGGGAGGACGGGAGACCCAGTACTTC. Translating gives CASSGRGLAGGRETQYF.

This chain uses TRBV4-2 with TRBJ2-7, with 10 nucleotides matching TRBD1. This CDR3 contains 15 residues. With V trimmed by 0 bases and J by 2 bases, 1 base remained unmatched. The germline V gene has CDR1 LGHNA and CDR2 YNFKEQ. CDR3 in amino acids: CASSQEGTGAYEQYF. The CDR3 DNA follows: TGTGCCAGCAGCCAAGAGGGGACAGGGGCCTACGAGCAGTACTTC.

The CDR3 reads CASSSLRPGQGSAEAFF. The CDR3 DNA sequence: TGCGCCAGCAGCTCCCTCCGACCGGGACAGGGGAGCGCTGAAGCTTTCTTT. This rearrangement joins TRBV5-1 to TRBJ1-1, with TRBD1 matching 10 bases. CDR1 is SGHRS, CDR2 YFSETQ, per germline. This CDR3 spans 17 amino acids. Trimming at V came to 3 bases and at J to 6 bases, leaving 14 bases not matched to a gene.

This clone was observed once. The V and J genes are TRBV15 and TRBJ1-1; unclear D gene. Trimming removed 0 bases at V and 4 bases at J, with 9 bases between. CDR3 length: 14 residues. Germline values: CDR1 LNHNV, CDR2 YYDKDF (reference sequence). CDR3 sequence: CATSRDLEGTEAFF. CDR3 DNA sequence: TGTGCCACCAGCAGAGATCTTGAGGGCACTGAAGCTTTCTTT.

The chain joins TRBV7-3 to TRBJ1-2; 8 nucleotides match TRBD1. The CDR3 runs to 15 residues. J lost 2 bases, V lost 4 bases, and 6 bases had no gene match. Per the germline V gene, CDR1 is SGHTA and CDR2 is FQGTGA. The CDR3 reads CASSWGQVRNYGYTF. The CDR3, as DNA: TGTGCCAGCAGCTGGGGACAGGTAAGGAACTATGGCTACACCTTC. Based on the CDR3 plus reference TRBV7-3 and TRBJ1-2, the full variable domain is GAGVSQTPSNKVTEKGKYVELRCDPISGHTALYWYRQSLGQGPEFLIYFQGTGAADDSGLPNDRFFAVRPEGSVSTLKIQRTERGDSAVYLCASSWGQVRNYGYTFGSGTRLTVV.

This chain links TRBV7-3 with TRBJ2-7, with TRBD2 identical over 10 bases. J was trimmed by 5 bases and V by 8 bases; bases with no gene match: 9. Germline V gene lookup returns CDR1 SGHTA and CDR2 FQGTGA. There are 14 residues in the CDR3. The CDR3 region is CASSRGLAGDEQYF. DNA of the CDR3: TGTGCCAGCTCCCGGGGGCTAGCGGGAGACGAGCAGTACTTC.

The chain uses TRBV15 and TRBJ2-7, with TRBD2 matching 11 bases. The CDR3 is 16 residues long. The germline V gene encodes CDR1 LNHNV and CDR2 YYDKDF (reference sequence). Losses at the gene ends were 0 bases for V and 5 bases for J; bases not matched to a gene: 6. The CDR3 DNA follows: TGTGCCACCAGCAGAGATCTAACTAGCGGGAGCCACGAGCAGTACTTC. Translating it yields CATSRDLTSGSHEQYF.

The chain recombines TRBV6-6 with TRBJ1-5; tentative D call: TRBD1 (5 bases). This CDR3 is built from 14 residues. Germline CDR1 is MNHNY and CDR2 is SVGAGI (reference sequence). The V and J ends lost 5 bases and 7 bases respectively, with 15 bases between them. CDR3 in amino acids: CASSPRQMLQPQHF. Here the CDR3 DNA reads TGTGCCAGCAGTCCAAGACAGATGTTACAGCCCCAGCATTTT.

Note on this clone: Other nucleotide sequences in the sample specify the same CDR3. The chain links TRBV2 to TRBJ1-1; no definite D call. Trimming took 3 bases from V and 0 from J, leaving 8 bases between them. Germline CDR1 reads SNHLY; CDR2 reads FYNNEI. The length of the CDR3 is 14 residues. For the CDR3, the DNA is TGTGCCAGCAGTGATAGAGTTATGAACACTGAAGCTTTCTTT. The encoded protein is CASSDRVMNTEAFF. The full variable domain, rest sourced from reference TRBV2 and TRBJ1-1, is EPEVTQTPSHQVTQMGQEVILRCVPISNHLYFYWYRQILGQKVEFLVSFYNNEISEKSEIFDDQFSVERPDGSNFTLKIRSTKLEDSAMYFCASSDRVMNTEAFFGQGTRLTVV.

The V call is TRBV25-1, the J call TRBJ1-1; 7 nucleotides line up with TRBD1. V shed 3 bases and J 0 bases; nucleotides not matched to a gene: 1. There are 14 residues in the CDR3. CDR1 and CDR2 (germline): MGHDK, SYGVNS. This chain's CDR3 is CASSDGTVNTEAFF. CDR3 nucleotide sequence: TGTGCCAGCAGTGACGGGACAGTGAACACTGAAGCTTTCTTT.

The chain couples TRBV5-1 to TRBJ2-1; D may be TRBD1 (6 bases). This CDR3 contains 14 residues. The V gene's germline CDR1 is SGHRS and CDR2 YFSETQ. The V end lost 9 bases, the J end lost 4 bases, and 17 bases lay between the germline ends. CDR3 amino acids: CATTLGAGYNEQFF. CDR3 bases: TGCGCCACGACGTTGGGGGCAGGGTACAATGAGCAGTTCTTC.

This rearrangement joins TRBV18 to TRBJ1-1; D remains ambiguous. Per germline, CDR1 KGHSH and CDR2 LQKENI. Trimming pared 1 base from V and 1 base from J, leaving 4 bases between. This CDR3 contains 13 residues. The CDR3 here is CASSPQRNTEAFF. CDR3 coding DNA: TGTGCCAGCTCACCACAGAGGAACACTGAAGCTTTCTTT.

This clone was detected once. V and J are TRBV2 and TRBJ2-7; a possible D gene is TRBD2 (6 bases). The V end was cut by 8 bases, the J end by 0 bases, with 11 bases between. This CDR3 spans 13 amino acids. Germline V gene lookup returns CDR1 SNHLY and CDR2 FYNNEI. In DNA form, the CDR3 reads TGTGCCAGCCTTGGCGGGACCTCCTACGAGCAGTACTTC. It translates to CASLGGTSYEQYF.

The rearrangement uses TRBV27 and TRBJ1-1; 9 bases agree with TRBD1. This CDR3 spans 16 amino acids. Germline V lookup: CDR1 MNHEY, CDR2 SMNVEV (reference sequence). Losses at the gene ends were 6 bases for V and 5 bases for J; bases not matched to a gene: 13. CDR3: CASSGGQGKVKTEAFF. The CDR3 nucleotides read TGTGCCAGCAGCGGGGGACAGGGTAAAGTTAAGACTGAAGCTTTCTTT.

This clone was observed a single time. The chain joins TRBV30 to TRBJ1-2; 7 positions match TRBD1. V was clipped by 5 bases and J by 3 bases; unmatched bases: 3. The CDR3 spans 12 residues. Germline CDR1 is GTSNPN and CDR2 is SVGIG (reference sequence). For the CDR3, the DNA is TGTGCCTGGGGACAGGACCACTATGGCTACACCTTC. This translates into CAWGQDHYGYTF.

This clone was counted a few times. The chain is built from TRBV19 and TRBJ2-3; possibly TRBD2 for D (5 bases). CDR1 and CDR2 (germline): LNHDA, SQIVND (reference sequence). CDR3 size: 13 residues. The germline V and J ends were trimmed by 5 bases and 5 bases, with 11 bases remaining between them. For the CDR3, the DNA is TGTGCCAGTAGTCTGCGGGCCCTAGATACGCAGTATTTT. Translating it yields CASSLRALDTQYF.

V usage is TRBV9 and J usage is TRBJ2-5; 10 positions match TRBD2. The V gene's germline CDR1 is SGDLS and CDR2 YYNGEE. The CDR3 runs 16 residues. The V gene end was trimmed by 3 bases and the J gene end by 2 bases; junction bases not matched to a gene: 7. The CDR3 nucleotides read TGTGCCAGCAGCGGGGCTAGCGGGGGTGGGCAAGAGACCCAGTACTTC. This encodes CASSGASGGGQETQYF. Filled out from reference TRBV9 and TRBJ2-5, the complete variable domain reads DSGVTQTPKHLITATGQRVTLRCSPRSGDLSVYWYQQSLDQGLQFLIQYYNGEERAKGNILERFSAQQFPDLHSELNLSSLELGDSALYFCASSGASGGGQETQYFGPGTRLLVL.

The chain links TRBV6-1 to TRBJ2-7; TRBD2 aligns across 7 bases. The CDR3 is made up of 13 amino acids. In germline, CDR1 is MNHNS, CDR2 SASEGT. The trim removed 2 bases at V and 5 bases at J, leaving 3 bases unmatched. The CDR3 loop reads CASSELGTNEQYF. CDR3 nucleotides: TGTGCCAGCAGTGAACTCGGGACTAACGAGCAGTACTTC.

The J gene is TRBJ2-1, the V gene TRBV14; 11 bases fit TRBD2. The CDR3 is 19 amino acids. V gave up 9 bases and J gave up 5 bases; unmatched junction bases: 21. Germline lookup yields CDR1 SGHDN and CDR2 FVKESK. The DNA for the CDR3 is TGTGCCAGACGTTTTAATTTAGCGGGGGGGCCGCACCCAAACAATGAGCAGTTCTTC. Encoded protein: CARRFNLAGGPHPNNEQFF.

This clone was counted a single time. CDR3 nucleotides: TGTGCCAGCAGCTTAGGCCAGGCAAAACTGTTTTTT. Encoded protein: CASSLGQAKLFF. The V gene is TRBV7-9, the J gene TRBJ1-4; D unresolved. Per the germline V gene, CDR1 is SEHNR and CDR2 is FQNEAQ (reference sequence). This CDR3 has 12 amino acids. Trimming stripped 1 base from V and 10 bases from J, with 7 bases between.

This chain connects TRBV25-1 to TRBJ2-3; 11 nucleotides agree with TRBD2. The CDR3 is 15 amino acids. After removal of 5 bases from V and 4 bases from J, the junction contained 5 bases not matched to a gene. Germline lookup yields CDR1 MGHDK and CDR2 SYGVNS. The CDR3 DNA reads as TGTGCCAGCAGTCCCCCTAGCGGGAGGTCAGATACGCAGTATTTT. This codes for CASSPPSGRSDTQYF.

The V call is TRBV5-6, the J call TRBJ2-5; 7 bases agree with TRBD2. TRBJ2-7 matches the DNA end more closely, so the J call is doubtful. The germline V gene encodes CDR1 SGHDT and CDR2 YYEEEE. The CDR3 runs 14 residues. Written as DNA, the CDR3 is TGTGCCAGCACCCTGGGGGGGGAATCCTACGAGCAGTACTTC. Translated: CASTLGGESYEQYF.

This clone showed up just a few times. This sequence joins TRBV9 and TRBJ2-2, with 7 bases identical to TRBD1. The CDR3 is 16 amino acids. The germline CDR1 and CDR2 sequences are SGDLS and YYNGEE. Losses at the gene ends were 3 bases for V and 2 bases for J; bases not matched to a gene: 7. The CDR3 loop is CASSARTGQNTGELFF. In DNA form, the CDR3 reads TGTGCCAGCAGCGCAAGGACAGGACAAAACACCGGGGAGCTGTTTTTT.

The chain employs TRBV28 and TRBJ2-7, with D perhaps matching TRBD2 (5 bases). The V end was cut by 4 bases, the J end by 2 bases, with 9 bases between. CDR3 length: 13 residues. Germline values: CDR1 MDHEN, CDR2 SYDVKM. This CDR3 is CASSSPGTYEQYF. The CDR3 DNA reads as TGTGCCAGCAGTTCCCCGGGGACCTACGAGCAGTACTTC.